What follows are 6 T cell receptor beta chains derived from one specimen sequenced in a study of lymphopenia after photon versus proton radiotherapy. Repertoires were generated with immunoSEQ multiplex PCR, while TCRdb's copy carries only in-frame clones and drops some. The data hold around 63,000 clones, with 70% to 90% observed a single time. Material: peripheral blood, obtained from a patient treated with photon-based radiotherapy. These receptors all come from a middle-aged man with gastric cancer.

The chain combines TRBV5-1 with TRBJ2-7; a possible D gene is TRBD2 (5 bases). Germline V gene data show CDR1 as SGHRS and CDR2 as YFSETQ. CDR3 length: 14 amino acids. Trimming took off 5 bases at V and 3 bases at J, with 15 bases between the two ends. The CDR3 reads CASRSDSLDYEQYF. For the CDR3, the DNA is TGCGCCAGCAGGTCGGACTCTCTTGACTACGAGCAGTACTTC.

The chain employs TRBV30 and TRBJ2-3; D call uncertain. Germline V lookup: CDR1 GTSNPN, CDR2 SVGIG (reference sequence). Trimming took 7 bases from V and 0 from J, leaving 5 bases between them. CDR3 length: 11 residues. DNA of the CDR3: TGTGCCTTGACTAGCACAGATACGCAGTATTTT. It is translated as CALTSTDTQYF.

The chain links TRBV4-1 to TRBJ1-5; 8 nucleotides align to TRBD1. CDR3 length: 16 amino acids. Germline CDR1 is MGHRA and CDR2 is YSYEKL. The V and J ends lost 1 base and 5 bases, in that order; junction bases with no gene match: 7. The CDR3 loop is CASSQGTGNFDQPQHF. Written as DNA, the CDR3 is TGCGCCAGCAGCCAAGGGACAGGGAATTTTGATCAGCCCCAGCATTTT.

This chain links TRBV28 with TRBJ1-1, with D unresolved. V lost 3 bases to trimming and J lost 7 bases, with 6 bases between them. Germline CDR1 and CDR2: MDHEN and SYDVKM. This CDR3 is built from 11 residues. CDR3 sequence reads: CASSLGLEAFF. The CDR3 coding sequence is TGTGCCAGCAGTTTGGGTCTTGAAGCTTTCTTT.

This clone was observed a single time. The chain combines TRBV19 with TRBJ1-5; D not certain. The CDR3 runs 17 residues. Germline V lookup: CDR1 LNHDA, CDR2 SQIVND (reference sequence). V was shortened by 1 base and J by 1 base, with 14 bases between the two germline ends. In nucleotides, the CDR3 is TGTGCCAGTAGTATAGGAAGAACCGGGATCAGCAATCAGCCCCAGCATTTT. Its translation is CASSIGRTGISNQPQHF.

This chain links TRBV18 with TRBJ1-2; D may be TRBD1 (6 bases). The germline V gene has CDR1 KGHSH and CDR2 LQKENI. V was clipped by 2 bases and J by 2 bases, with 9 bases between them. The CDR3 extends over 14 amino acids. The CDR3 coding sequence is TGTGCCAGCTCACCAGGCCAGGGGAACTATGGCTACACCTTC. It translates to CASSPGQGNYGYTF.